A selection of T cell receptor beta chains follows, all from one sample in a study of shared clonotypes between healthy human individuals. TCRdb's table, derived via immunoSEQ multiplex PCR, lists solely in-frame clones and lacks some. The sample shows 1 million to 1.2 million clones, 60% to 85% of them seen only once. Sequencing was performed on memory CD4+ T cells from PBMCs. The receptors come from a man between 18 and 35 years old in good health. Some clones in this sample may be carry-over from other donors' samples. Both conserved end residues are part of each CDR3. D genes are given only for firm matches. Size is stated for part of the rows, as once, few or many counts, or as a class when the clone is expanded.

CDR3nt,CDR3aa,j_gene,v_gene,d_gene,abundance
TGCAGCGCCGGGACTAGCGGGAGAAATGAGCAGTTCTTC,CSAGTSGRNEQFF,TRBJ2-1,TRBV29-1,TRBD2,-
TGTGCCAGCAGCTGGAGGGGGCGCGGGGTCTCTGAAGCTTTCTTT,CASSWRGRGVSEAFF,TRBJ1-1,TRBV5-4,TRBD1,-
TGCGCCAGCAGCCCCCGGGGGGAGCCCACCGGGGAGCTGTTTTTT,CASSPRGEPTGELFF,TRBJ2-2,TRBV5-1,TRBD2,-
TGTGCCAGCAGCTCCGTAGGTCCGGGACAGGGGGACGAAAAACTGTTTTTT,CASSSVGPGQGDEKLFF,TRBJ1-4,TRBV7-2,TRBD1,-
TGTGCCACCAGCAGAAGCTCCTCACGGACTAGCGGGAGGGTCTACGAGCAGTACTTC,CATSRSSSRTSGRVYEQYF,TRBJ2-7,TRBV15,TRBD2,-
TGTGCCAGCAGTACCGGACAGGGCCAGGACATTCAGTACTTC,CASSTGQGQDIQYF,TRBJ2-4,TRBV28,TRBD1,-
TGCAGTGCTAATCAGAACATTCAGTACTTC,CSANQNIQYF,TRBJ2-4,TRBV20-1,-,-
TGTGCCAGCAGTTTAGGGCGGATAAGAAACTATGGCTACACCTTC,CASSLGRIRNYGYTF,TRBJ1-2,TRBV28,-,-
TGCGCCAGCAGCCAAGATTTCGGGCTCCGCAATGAGCAGTTCTTC,CASSQDFGLRNEQFF,TRBJ2-1,TRBV4-3,-,few
TGCGCCAGCAGCCAAGCCCCGAACACTGAAGCTTTCTTT,CASSQAPNTEAFF,TRBJ1-1,TRBV4-1,-,few
TGCGCCAGCAGCTTGGGGACTAGCGGGGACTACGAGCAGTACTTC,CASSLGTSGDYEQYF,TRBJ2-7,TRBV5-1,TRBD2,-
TGTGCCAGTACCGAAACCGGACAGAACTATGGCTACACCTTC,CASTETGQNYGYTF,TRBJ1-2,TRBV7-8,-,-
TGTGCCAGCAGTTTGGGGGGGGTCACCTACGAGCAGTACTTC,CASSLGGVTYEQYF,TRBJ2-7,TRBV27,TRBD2,-
TGTGCCAGCAGCGCCTCGACAGGGAGCGGGGCCAACGTCCTGACTTTC,CASSASTGSGANVLTF,TRBJ2-6,TRBV7-3,TRBD1,-
TGTGCCAGCAGCCAAGGACAGACGAACACTGAAGCTTTCTTT,CASSQGQTNTEAFF,TRBJ1-1,TRBV4-2,-,-
TGTGCCAGCAGTGAAGTCTCAGGGCAGGGCGGTGAGCAGTTCTTC,CASSEVSGQGGEQFF,TRBJ2-1,TRBV25-1,-,-
TGTGCCAGCCGGGAAGTACCAGGGCGTTGTAAACTTCTTATCTCTGGGGCCAACGTCCTGACTTTC,CASREVPGRCKLLISGANVLTF,TRBJ2-6,TRBV6-1,-,-
TGTGCCAGTAGTTACCCCCTCAACCGGGGGAGAGACACTGAAGCTTTCTTT,CASSYPLNRGRDTEAFF,TRBJ1-1,TRBV19,-,few
TGTGCCAGCAGCTTAGGGTCCACTAGCGGGAGGGTTAGGTACAATGAGCAGTTCTTC,CASSLGSTSGRVRYNEQFF,TRBJ2-1,TRBV11-2,TRBD2,-
TGTGCCAGCAGCTTAATGGGCCCCGACAACACTGAAGCTTTCTTT,CASSLMGPDNTEAFF,TRBJ1-1,TRBV7-3,-,-
TGTGCCAGTAGTATAGGTAGACCGCAGCCCCAGCATTTT,CASSIGRPQPQHF,TRBJ1-5,TRBV19,-,many
TGTGCCAGCAGCCCCGAGGGGATGGGGGCCAACGTCCTGACTTTC,CASSPEGMGANVLTF,TRBJ2-6,TRBV28,-,once
TGTGCCAGCAGCTTAGGCAGCAGCGAGCAGTACTTC,CASSLGSSEQYF,TRBJ2-7,TRBV11-2,-,-
TGTGCCAGTAGTATAGTGGGATTACGTTCTCAGCCCCAGCATTTT,CASSIVGLRSQPQHF,TRBJ1-5,TRBV19,-,-
TGTGCCAGCAGCCAAGATGGGGCCTGGTTCTTC,CASSQDGAWFF,TRBJ2-1,TRBV14,-,-
TGCGCCAGCAGCGGGGCTAGCGGGATTGGAGATACGCAGTATTTT,CASSGASGIGDTQYF,TRBJ2-3,TRBV5-1,TRBD2,-
TGCAGCGTTGCGGGAGACGTAAACATTCAGTACTTC,CSVAGDVNIQYF,TRBJ2-4,TRBV29-1,-,-
TGTGCCAGCAGTGACAGGGGGCGCGACTATGGCTACACCTTC,CASSDRGRDYGYTF,TRBJ1-2,TRBV5-4,TRBD1,-
TGTGCCAGCAGTTTAGGCCAGAAAATCTACGAGCAGTACTTC,CASSLGQKIYEQYF,TRBJ2-7,TRBV28,-,-
TGTGCCAGCAGCGTACAGGGGAATTACAATGAGCAGTTCTTC,CASSVQGNYNEQFF,TRBJ2-1,TRBV9,-,-
TGTGCCAGCTCACCCGGACTAAACGATGAGCAGTTCTTC,CASSPGLNDEQFF,TRBJ2-1,TRBV18,-,many
TGTGCCAGCTCACCACCAGCCCAGGGGGGTACGCCCGGGGAGCTGTTTTTT,CASSPPAQGGTPGELFF,TRBJ2-2,TRBV18,-,-